Below, 20 T cell receptor beta chains from the same sample are listed, as sequenced in a study of CD8 T cells in Susac syndrome. Random-hexamer reverse transcription was applied to roughly 0.5 to 1 ug RNA. From the immunoSEQ multiplex PCR reads, TCRdb called clonotypes with MiXCR, one entry per CDR3 protein. The table shows about 71,000 distinct CDR3 sequences, with approximately 96% occurring only once. The sample taken for sequencing was CD4+ T cells from PBMCs. The receptors here all came from a human donor with multiple sclerosis.

This sequence joins TRBV5-1 and TRBJ2-7; D not resolved. Germline CDR1 is SGHRS and CDR2 is YFSETQ. The ends were cut back, 0 bases at V and 2 bases at J, with 9 bases in the middle. The CDR3 loop spans 14 amino acids. CDR3 loop: CASSLDGIPYEQYF. CDR3 coding DNA: TGCGCCAGCAGCTTGGATGGCATCCCCTACGAGCAGTACTTC. Filled out from reference TRBV5-1 and TRBJ2-7, the complete variable domain reads KAGVTQTPRYLIKTRGQQVTLSCSPISGHRSVSWYQQTPGQGLQFLFEYFSETQRNKGNFPGRFSGRQFSNSRSEMNVSTLELGDSALYLCASSLDGIPYEQYFGPGTRLTVT.

V gene TRBV5-1 combines with J gene TRBJ1-1; D is ambiguous. CDR1 is SGHRS, CDR2 YFSETQ, per germline. The CDR3 length is 13 residues. V lost 2 bases and J lost 3, with 8 bases in between. In DNA, the CDR3 is TGCGCCAGCAGCTTCGGTGCGGACACTGAAGCTTTCTTT. Amino acid sequence: CASSFGADTEAFF.

This sequence joins TRBV7-3 and TRBJ2-1, with D perhaps matching TRBD2 (7 bases). The V gene lost 2 bases and the J gene lost 8 bases, with 16 bases spanning the gap. The length of the CDR3 is 15 residues. Germline V CDR1 and CDR2: SGHTA, FQGTGA. CDR3 region: CASSLSRGGPDEQFF. The CDR3 nucleotides read TGTGCCAGCAGCTTATCGAGGGGGGGCCCGGATGAGCAGTTCTTC.

The chain recombines TRBV3-1 with TRBJ2-1, with TRBD1 matching over 10 bases. The V gene end was trimmed by 1 base and the J gene end by 4 bases; junction bases not matched to a gene: 7. The germline V gene has CDR1 LGHDT and CDR2 YNNKEL (reference sequence). CDR3 size: 17 residues. CDR3 in amino acids: CASSQGTPGQGYNEQFF. The CDR3 DNA sequence: TGTGCCAGCAGCCAAGGAACACCGGGACAGGGGTACAATGAGCAGTTCTTC.

The chain carries TRBV6-5 and TRBJ2-7, with D possibly TRBD1 on 5 matching bases. Germline V CDR1 and CDR2: MNHEY, SVGAGI. CDR3 length: 14 residues. V dropped 2 bases and J dropped 3 bases, with 11 bases sitting between them. CDR3 sequence: CASSYGDSIYEQYF. As DNA, the CDR3 is TGTGCCAGCAGTTACGGTGACAGTATCTACGAGCAGTACTTC.

J is TRBJ1-1 and V is TRBV11-1; D call uncertain. The CDR3 consists of 15 residues. V shed 0 bases and J shed 0 bases, with 8 bases lying between them. Germline-derived CDR1 and CDR2 are SGHAT and FQDESV (reference sequence). The DNA of the CDR3 is TGTGCCAGCAGCTTAGCGGGAGGAGTGAACACTGAAGCTTTCTTT. Translating it yields CASSLAGGVNTEAFF.

The V and J genes are TRBV20-1 and TRBJ2-7; a possible D gene is TRBD1 (5 bases). V was trimmed by 0 bases and J by 1 base, leaving 16 bases between them. CDR1 is DFQATT, CDR2 SNEGSKA, per germline (reference sequence). The CDR3 length is 16 residues. CDR3 sequence: CSARDLRAGQSYEQYF. The CDR3 DNA sequence: TGCAGTGCTAGAGATCTTCGGGCAGGGCAGTCCTACGAGCAGTACTTC.

The count of this clonotype is one. The chain recombines TRBV2 with TRBJ2-1, with 9 nucleotides matching TRBD1. This CDR3 is 12 amino acids long. Germline assignment: CDR1 SNHLY and CDR2 FYNNEI. V shed 8 bases, J shed 8 bases, and the junction held 4 bases outside the gene matches. CDR3 loop: CASGGQGHEQFF. In DNA form, the CDR3 reads TGTGCCAGCGGAGGACAGGGGCATGAGCAGTTCTTC.

The genes are TRBV20-1 and TRBJ2-5; D is ambiguous. The V gene's germline CDR1 is DFQATT and CDR2 SNEGSKA (reference sequence). The germline V and J ends were trimmed by 3 bases and 2 bases, with 13 bases remaining between them. CDR3 size: 14 residues. As DNA, the CDR3 is TGCAGTGCTAGGGACGAAGGCAAACAAGAGACCCAGTACTTC. This codes for CSARDEGKQETQYF.

The chain couples TRBV5-1 to TRBJ1-1; the D is unclear. CDR3 size: 14 residues. V shed 0 bases and J shed 1 base, with 7 bases lying between them. Germline V lookup: CDR1 SGHRS, CDR2 YFSETQ. The DNA of the CDR3 is TGCGCCAGCAGCTTGGAATCGGGGAACACTGAAGCTTTCTTT. Protein product: CASSLESGNTEAFF. Looking up the rest from reference TRBV5-1 and TRBJ1-1 gives the full variable domain: KAGVTQTPRYLIKTRGQQVTLSCSPISGHRSVSWYQQTPGQGLQFLFEYFSETQRNKGNFPGRFSGRQFSNSRSEMNVSTLELGDSALYLCASSLESGNTEAFFGQGTRLTVV.

V is TRBV30 and J is TRBJ1-6; 8 bases align to TRBD1. Germline V lookup: CDR1 GTSNPN, CDR2 SVGIG (reference sequence). V was pared by 3 bases and J by 7 bases, with 2 bases of the junction left unmatched. There are 13 residues in the CDR3. This chain's CDR3 is CAWRQGDNSPLHF. The CDR3, as DNA: TGTGCCTGGAGACAGGGGGACAATTCACCCCTCCACTTT.

V is TRBV30 and J is TRBJ2-1; the D call may be TRBD1 or TRBD2 (5 bases each). V lost 4 bases and J lost 2, with 9 bases in between. CDR1 is GTSNPN, CDR2 SVGIG, per germline (reference sequence). This CDR3 contains 13 residues. The CDR3 DNA follows: TGTGCCTGGATCCGGGACGCCTACAATGAGCAGTTCTTC. It codes for CAWIRDAYNEQFF.

CDR3 amino acids: CASSHRGTYNEQFF. The CDR3 coding sequence is TGTGCCAGCAGCCATCGGGGGACCTACAATGAGCAGTTCTTC. The genes are TRBV3-1 and TRBJ2-1; tentative D call: TRBD2 (6 bases). Germline loops: CDR1 LGHDT, CDR2 YNNKEL (reference sequence). With 3 bases removed from V and 2 bases from J, the gap between germline ends came to 8 bases. The CDR3 is made up of 14 amino acids.

This chain joins TRBV4-3 and TRBJ2-3, with 12 nucleotides matching TRBD1. Germline loops: CDR1 LGHNA, CDR2 YSLEER. V shed 0 bases and J 4 bases; nucleotides not matched to a gene: 2. This CDR3 is built from 16 residues. CDR3 bases: TGCGCCAGCAGCCAAGAAGGGACAGGGGGCGCAGATACGCAGTATTTT. It translates to CASSQEGTGGADTQYF.

The chain carries TRBV20-1 and TRBJ2-6, with D possibly matching TRBD1 (6 bases). The CDR3 totals 17 residues. The germline V gene encodes CDR1 DFQATT and CDR2 SNEGSKA (reference sequence). V shed 6 bases and J shed 0 bases, with 18 bases lying between them. CDR3 sequence: CSAPGGGGISGANVLTF. In DNA, the CDR3 is TGCAGTGCGCCCGGTGGGGGCGGCATCTCTGGGGCCAACGTCCTGACTTTC.

This chain joins TRBV7-2 and TRBJ1-6, with 8 bases lining up with TRBD1. Germline CDR1 is SGHTA and CDR2 is FQGNSA. The CDR3 length is 14 residues. The V gene end was trimmed by 5 bases and the J gene end by 8 bases; junction bases not matched to a gene: 5. The CDR3 DNA reads TGTGCCAGCAGCCCAGACAGGGGTTATTCACCCCTCCACTTT. Protein sequence: CASSPDRGYSPLHF.

J is TRBJ2-1 and V is TRBV30; 9 nucleotides match TRBD1. The CDR3 loop spans 16 amino acids. Germline CDR1 is GTSNPN and CDR2 is SVGIG (reference sequence). The V segment lost 3 bases and the J segment 10 bases; nucleotides outside the gene matches: 16. The CDR3 reads CAWRRTWDRASGEQFF. Written as DNA, the CDR3 is TGTGCCTGGAGACGTACATGGGACAGGGCGTCTGGCGAGCAGTTCTTC.

The chain links TRBV3-1 to TRBJ2-3; TRBD2 might be the D (5 bases). The CDR3 length is 16 residues. The V end lost 6 bases, the J end lost 0 bases, and 16 bases lay between the germline ends. The germline V gene has CDR1 LGHDT and CDR2 YNNKEL (reference sequence). The CDR3 loop reads CASSPQTSLSTDTQYF. For the CDR3, the DNA is TGTGCCAGCAGTCCCCAAACTAGTCTTAGCACAGATACGCAGTATTTT.

The CDR3 nucleotides read TGTGCCAGCAGTTTGGAACAGGGATACGAGCAGTACTTC. Its protein is CASSLEQGYEQYF. The V and J genes are TRBV12-3 or TRBV12-4 and TRBJ2-7, with D possibly matching TRBD1 (6 bases). This CDR3 region has 13 residues. The V end lost 3 bases, the J end lost 4 bases, and 10 bases lay between the germline ends.

This clonotype has a handful of counts. The chain's CDR3 is CASSYGLDSYEQYF. CDR3 in DNA: TGTGCCAGCAGTTACGGACTAGACTCCTACGAGCAGTACTTC. The J gene is TRBJ2-7, the V gene TRBV7-2, with 7 positions matching TRBD2. Germline V CDR1 and CDR2: SGHTA, FQGNSA. V lost 6 bases, J lost 0 bases, and 5 bases stayed unmatched. The CDR3 runs to 14 residues.